This is a list of T cell receptor beta chains from one sample in a study of response to subunit inactivated influenza vaccine. TCRdb analysed the RT-PCR reads with MiXCR anew, one entry per CDR3 protein. The repertoire holds around 570,000 distinct CDR3 sequences, with about 11% as singletons. Separately, the same data were catalogued under a study of T cells expressing NK-cell markers.

The sequenced sample was PBMCs from blood, obtained on the day of vaccination. These receptors all stem from a man aged 50 to 59 who received an inactivated influenza vaccine. CDR3s leave out the opening cysteine and the closing phenylalanine or tryptophan.

v_gene,j_gene,CDR3aa
TRBV5-1,TRBJ1-1,ASSLAWGTAYTEAF
TRBV10-3,TRBJ2-3,ATTPGTDTQY
TRBV28,TRBJ2-3,ASSLTAMHTQY
TRBV20-1,TRBJ2-5,SALSEGVQQETQY
TRBV6-5,TRBJ1-1,ASSPGTVEAF
TRBV4-3,TRBJ2-5,ASSQAPAALVETQY
TRBV18,TRBJ2-5,ASSPASLQETQY
TRBV11-2,TRBJ2-2,ASSLNLGRGLPSNTGELF
TRBV5-1,TRBJ2-5,ASSRTGSSQETQY
TRBV5-1,TRBJ2-5,ASSLASQETQY
TRBV27,TRBJ2-4,ASTSRTRVGAKNIQY
TRBV11-1,TRBJ2-1,ASSLRARGGHSYNEQF
TRBV5-6,TRBJ2-5,ASSTGDQETQY
TRBV11-1,TRBJ2-1,ASSSIIRWNEQF
TRBV5-5,TRBJ2-7,ASNRGGDRYEQY
TRBV10-3,TRBJ2-5,AISVAAGAGETQY
TRBV4-2,TRBJ2-5,ASSQEPSGRSQETQY
TRBV6-2/TRBV6-3,TRBJ2-7,ASRLRSGTHSIEQY
TRBV6-1,TRBJ2-1,ASSAKVMGGEQF
TRBV7-9,TRBJ2-1,ASSLVGAGAYNEQF
TRBV6-2/TRBV6-3,TRBJ2-7,ASRLTGSGEQY
TRBV27,TRBJ2-1,ASSFETSGSGEQF
TRBV6-2/TRBV6-3,TRBJ2-5,ASSFSSRPGETQY
TRBV12-3/TRBV12-4,TRBJ2-6,ASSPSGANVLT
TRBV20-1,TRBJ1-1,SGILNTEAF
TRBV12-3/TRBV12-4,TRBJ2-3,ASSLGSGGRSTDTQY
TRBV20-1,TRBJ2-2,SARSPGQGVTGELF
TRBV12-3/TRBV12-4,TRBJ1-5,ASSLQIQPQH
TRBV7-2,TRBJ2-2,ASSLVQGAITGELF
TRBV12-3/TRBV12-4,TRBJ2-2,ASSLSGSGGELF
TRBV7-2,TRBJ2-7,ASRTHRVGEQY
TRBV28,TRBJ2-2,ANLDRGSGELF
TRBV11-2,TRBJ2-1,ASSLDQGQYNEQF
TRBV20-1,TRBJ2-3,SARGVSGKPDTQY
TRBV29-1,TRBJ2-7,SVFQGQGYYEQY
TRBV20-1,TRBJ1-5,SARKTGTLQPQH
TRBV6-1,TRBJ2-7,ASSGQSNYEQY
TRBV6-2/TRBV6-3,TRBJ2-1,ASSWGLAGVFEQF
TRBV5-1,TRBJ2-4,ASSSTGAPKNIQY
TRBV20-1,TRBJ2-5,SARGRRETQY
TRBV27,TRBJ2-3,ASSLVLTDTQY
TRBV2,TRBJ2-2,ASSPDRGFAGELF
TRBV4-1,TRBJ2-7,ASSHPSEGPGNEQY
TRBV28,TRBJ2-7,ASSDLSGQGSYEQY
TRBV6-5,TRBJ1-2,ASSYSGFNYGYT
TRBV7-2,TRBJ2-5,ASSHPAGYETQY
TRBV20-1,TRBJ1-5,SARDPAGGRNQPQH